Listed below are T cell receptor beta chains from one sample, sequenced in a study of blood T cells in healthy people across ages. TCRdb passed the 5' RACE reads through MiXCR, listing each CDR3 protein once. The table shows more than 900,000 distinct CDR3 sequences, with about 27% occurring only once. In addition, the sample was reused for a study of T cells of mothers and their children.

Sequencing input: blood. These receptors were taken from a woman between 40 and 55 years old in good health. Each CDR3 is given with its conserved first and last residue. Fields, in order: D gene, clone size, J gene, V gene, CDR3 protein, CDR3 DNA. A D gene is named only where the DNA matches it firmly. Some rows have no size entry. The others give once, few or many, or a class for an expanded clone.

>TRBD2|many|TRBJ2-7|TRBV7-9
CASSQTSGGAPYEQYF
TGTGCCAGCAGCCAGACTAGCGGGGGGGCCCCCTACGAGCAGTACTTC
>.|many|TRBJ2-1|TRBV29-1
CSATGLNEQFF
TGCAGCGCCACAGGGCTCAATGAGCAGTTCTTC
>TRBD1|many|TRBJ1-5|TRBV5-1
CASSLDRGPPINQPQHF
TGCGCCAGCAGCTTGGACAGGGGGCCCCCCATTAATCAGCCCCAGCATTTT
>TRBD1|.|TRBJ1-2|TRBV29-1
CSVEDRDDGYTF
TGCAGCGTTGAGGACAGGGACGACGGCTACACCTTC
>.|few|TRBJ1-2|TRBV20-1
CSARGGQGRPGYTF
TGCAGTGCTCGCGGAGGGCAGGGCCGGCCCGGCTACACCTTC
>TRBD1|.|TRBJ2-3|TRBV12-3/TRBV12-4
CASSQTGGGTDTQYF
TGTGCCAGCAGCCAGACAGGGGGGGGCACAGATACGCAGTATTTT
>TRBD2|many|TRBJ2-3|TRBV28
CASSFGTSGGRTDTQYF
TGTGCCAGCAGTTTCGGGACTAGCGGGGGGAGGACAGATACGCAGTATTTT
>.|.|TRBJ1-3|TRBV9
CASSQPLQGSGNTIYF
TGTGCCAGCAGCCAACCCTTGCAGGGTTCGGGAAACACCATATATTTT
>.|many|TRBJ1-2|TRBV4-3
CASSQDSTPSVGYGYTF
TGCGCCAGCAGCCAAGACAGTACACCCTCCGTGGGCTATGGCTACACCTTC
>.|.|TRBJ2-7|TRBV14
CASSQFSGGFYEQYF
TGTGCCAGCAGCCAATTCAGCGGCGGTTTCTACGAGCAGTACTTC
>TRBD1|.|TRBJ2-7|TRBV29-1
CSFRGTGGFYEQYF
TGCAGCTTTAGGGGGACAGGGGGCTTCTACGAGCAGTACTTC
>TRBD1|few|TRBJ2-4|TRBV5-5
CASSGPGQGNIQYF
TGTGCCAGCAGCGGACCGGGACAGGGAAACATTCAGTACTTC
>.|.|TRBJ1-2|TRBV5-1
CASSLNSLQKANYGYTF
TGCGCCAGCAGCTTGAACAGCCTACAAAAAGCTAACTATGGCTACACCTTC
>TRBD1|.|TRBJ1-1|TRBV6-2/TRBV6-3
CASSPLGQGTEAFF
TGTGCCAGCAGTCCCCTGGGACAGGGGACTGAAGCTTTCTTT
>.|.|TRBJ1-6|TRBV5-5
CASSLEGRGYNSPLHF
TGTGCCAGCAGCTTGGAGGGGCGGGGCTATAATTCACCCCTCCACTTT
>.|.|TRBJ2-5|TRBV18
CASSGGLPETQYF
TGTGCCAGCTCAGGGGGCCTCCCGGAGACCCAGTACTTC
>.|few|TRBJ1-1|TRBV5-5
CASSRQETMNTEAFF
TGTGCCAGCAGCCGCCAGGAGACCATGAACACTGAAGCTTTCTTT
>.|many|TRBJ1-2|TRBV27
CASSLYSNYGYTF
TGTGCCAGCAGTTTGTACAGTAACTATGGCTACACCTTC
>TRBD1|.|TRBJ1-5|TRBV25-1
CASSEYFGQGDPNQPQHF
TGTGCCAGCAGTGAATATTTCGGGCAGGGGGACCCTAATCAGCCCCAGCATTTT
>.|.|TRBJ2-2|TRBV5-6
CAGSLLSGTGELFF
TGTGCCGGCAGCTTGCTTTCAGGGACCGGGGAGCTGTTTTTT
>.|few|TRBJ2-3|TRBV9
CASSVAGGGGDTQYF
TGTGCCAGCAGCGTAGCAGGAGGGGGCGGAGATACGCAGTATTTT
>.|.|TRBJ2-4|TRBV7-9
CASSLGPKVAKNIQYF
TGTGCCAGCAGCTTGGGACCCAAGGTAGCCAAAAACATTCAGTACTTC
>.|.|TRBJ2-1|TRBV7-8
CASSLQGSQFF
TGTGCCAGCAGCTTACAGGGCTCGCAGTTCTTC
>TRBD1|many|TRBJ1-5|TRBV5-1
CASSLVGGEVNQPQHF
TGCGCCAGCAGCTTGGTAGGGGGCGAGGTCAATCAGCCCCAGCATTTT
>TRBD1|many|TRBJ2-4|TRBV5-1
CASSLAVDRGRGAKNIQYF
TGCGCCAGCAGCTTGGCCGTGGACAGGGGGCGTGGAGCCAAAAACATTCAGTACTTC
>.|few|TRBJ1-6|TRBV28
CATSGSSRISPLHF
TGTGCCACCTCCGGGTCCTCTAGGATTTCACCCCTCCACTTT
>.|few|TRBJ1-4|TRBV6-6
CASSPGGRTEKLFF
TGTGCCAGCAGCCCCGGGGGGAGGACTGAAAAACTGTTTTTT
>.|.|TRBJ1-2|TRBV6-6
CASTQGPGGYTF
TGTGCCAGCACCCAGGGTCCGGGAGGCTACACCTTC
>TRBD1|.|TRBJ1-4|TRBV7-2
CASSGGTGYNEKLFF
TGTGCCAGCAGCGGGGGGACAGGGTATAATGAAAAACTGTTTTTT
>.|.|TRBJ2-7|TRBV18
CASSPGSSSYNEQYF
TGTGCCAGCTCACCAGGGAGCAGCTCCTACAATGAGCAGTACTTC
>TRBD1|.|TRBJ2-7|TRBV5-6
CASGLRTGERTYEQYF
TGTGCCAGCGGCCTCCGGACAGGGGAGCGGACCTACGAGCAGTACTTC
>.|few|TRBJ2-7|TRBV20-1
CSASNRALSSCEQYF
TGCAGTGCTAGCAACAGGGCCCTCAGCTCCTGCGAGCAGTACTTC
>TRBD1|.|TRBJ2-1|TRBV24-1
CATSDHSPGQGYNEQFF
TGTGCCACCAGTGATCACTCCCCGGGACAGGGCTACAATGAGCAGTTCTTC
>.|.|TRBJ1-1|TRBV28
CASSSPGGRGTEAFF
TGTGCCAGCTCATCTCCTGGGGGCCGGGGCACTGAAGCTTTCTTT
>TRBD1|few|TRBJ2-7|TRBV5-1
CASSLGSGGSLYEQYF
TGCGCCAGCAGCTTGGGGTCAGGGGGCAGTCTCTACGAGCAGTACTTC
>.|.|TRBJ1-1|TRBV5-6
CASSWGMDGAFF
TGTGCCAGCAGTTGGGGCATGGACGGAGCTTTCTTT
>.|few|TRBJ1-1|TRBV11-2
CASSTSGTVNTEAFF
TGTGCCAGCAGCACCTCTGGGACGGTGAACACTGAAGCTTTCTTT
>.|.|TRBJ1-4|TRBV5-1
CASGHGVNRGTTNEKLFF
TGCGCCAGCGGCCACGGGGTTAATCGGGGAACAACTAATGAAAAACTGTTTTTT
>.|.|TRBJ2-7|TRBV6-5
CASRMDGYEQYF
TGTGCCAGCAGGATGGACGGATACGAGCAGTACTTC
>TRBD1|few|TRBJ1-4|TRBV7-6
CASSFAGGAEKLFF
TGTGCCAGCAGCTTCGCAGGGGGCGCTGAAAAACTGTTTTTT
>TRBD1|many|TRBJ1-1|TRBV29-1
CSVDSLDRGFFGEAFF
TGCAGCGTTGACAGCCTGGACAGGGGGTTTTTTGGCGAAGCTTTCTTT
>.|.|TRBJ2-3|TRBV5-1
CASSLVPRVEDTQYF
TGCGCCAGCAGCTTGGTCCCCCGGGTTGAAGATACGCAGTATTTT
>TRBD1|few|TRBJ2-1|TRBV3-1
CASSQGTGYNEQFF
TGTGCCAGCAGCCAAGGGACAGGCTACAATGAGCAGTTCTTC
>.|.|TRBJ2-1|TRBV3-1
CASSLHPGQIGTEQFF
TGTGCCAGCAGCCTACACCCTGGACAGATAGGGACTGAGCAGTTCTTC
>.|few|TRBJ2-5|TRBV20-1
CSARDPRTDQETQYF
TGCAGTGCTAGAGACCCCAGGACAGATCAAGAGACCCAGTACTTC
>.|many|TRBJ2-6|TRBV15
CATSREVRARTGSGANVLTF
TGTGCCACCAGCAGAGAAGTCAGGGCGAGAACTGGGTCTGGGGCCAACGTCCTGACTTTC
>.|few|TRBJ2-6|TRBV28
CASSPRGLLSGANVLTF
TGTGCCAGCAGTCCTAGGGGACTCCTCTCTGGGGCCAACGTCCTGACTTTC
>.|few|TRBJ1-2|TRBV12-3/TRBV12-4
CASSLGGLAGSYGYTF
TGTGCCAGCAGTTTAGGCGGACTGGCCGGGAGCTATGGCTACACCTTC
>.|.|TRBJ1-2|TRBV20-1
CSAEGYGYTF
TGCAGTGCTGAGGGGTACGGCTACACCTTC
>.|many|TRBJ1-2|TRBV12-3/TRBV12-4
CASSFNRAGEGYTF
TGTGCCAGCAGTTTTAACAGGGCAGGAGAGGGCTACACCTTC
>TRBD2|many|TRBJ2-3|TRBV6-4
CASSGGASTDTQYF
TGTGCCAGCAGCGGGGGGGCGAGCACAGATACGCAGTATTTT
>TRBD1|few|TRBJ1-2|TRBV6-6
CASRTRDRGYGYTF
TGTGCCAGCAGAACCCGGGACAGGGGGTATGGCTACACCTTC
>.|.|TRBJ1-1|TRBV27
CASSLPGAGGTEAFF
TGTGCCAGCAGTCTACCAGGGGCTGGGGGCACTGAAGCTTTCTTT
>.|many|TRBJ2-7|TRBV7-2
CASSLEIRDGMSEQYF
TGTGCCAGCAGCTTAGAGATCAGGGATGGGATGAGCGAGCAGTACTTC
>TRBD2|.|TRBJ2-5|TRBV6-5
CASSNGPSGGQETQYF
TGTGCCAGCAGCAATGGGCCTAGCGGGGGACAAGAGACCCAGTACTTC
>TRBD2|many|TRBJ2-1|TRBV29-1
CSVGGGAFEQFF
TGCAGCGTTGGCGGGGGGGCCTTTGAGCAGTTCTTC
>TRBD1|few|TRBJ2-5|TRBV14
CASSLPDRDQETQYF
TGTGCCAGCAGCCTACCGGACAGGGACCAAGAGACCCAGTACTTC
>.|few|TRBJ1-2|TRBV10-3
CAITRGPDGGLSGYTF
TGTGCCATCACAAGGGGCCCCGACGGAGGGCTTAGTGGCTACACCTTC
>TRBD1|.|TRBJ2-7|TRBV7-2
CASSLDGTGYGVYEQYF
TGTGCCAGCAGCTTAGATGGGACAGGGTACGGGGTCTACGAGCAGTACTTC